This TCR beta chain derives from a study of regulatory T cells in long-lasting Graves disease. The study's findings and limits: Limited sample numbers may have lowered accuracy.

Arm-PCR of CDR3 regions and iRepertoire HTBI primers were used to build TCR beta libraries. TCRdb analysed the multiplex PCR reads with MiXCR anew, one entry per CDR3 protein. Of some 320,000 distinct CDR3 sequences listed, 15% to 20% are singletons. Concerning this clonotype itself: What it binds is not known.

Sample time point: newly diagnosed GD, antithyroid drugs for less than 3 months. TCR sequences were obtained from RNA taken from PBMCs. The germline V gene encodes CDR1 SGHDT and CDR2 YYEEEE. The CDR3 has 18 amino acids. Trimming took 3 bases from V and 6 from J, leaving 25 bases between them. The clonotype comes from a female donor with Graves disease. The chain combines TRBV5-6 with TRBJ2-1; D might be TRBD2 (6 bases). The source was peripheral blood mononuclear cells (PBMCs), collected at new diagnosis, from a patient treated with antithyroid drugs. The CDR3: CASSSTISVERRGNEQFF. The CDR3 DNA is TGTGCCAGCAGCTCCACCATTTCTGTCGAGCGGAGGGGCAATGAGCAGTTCTTC.